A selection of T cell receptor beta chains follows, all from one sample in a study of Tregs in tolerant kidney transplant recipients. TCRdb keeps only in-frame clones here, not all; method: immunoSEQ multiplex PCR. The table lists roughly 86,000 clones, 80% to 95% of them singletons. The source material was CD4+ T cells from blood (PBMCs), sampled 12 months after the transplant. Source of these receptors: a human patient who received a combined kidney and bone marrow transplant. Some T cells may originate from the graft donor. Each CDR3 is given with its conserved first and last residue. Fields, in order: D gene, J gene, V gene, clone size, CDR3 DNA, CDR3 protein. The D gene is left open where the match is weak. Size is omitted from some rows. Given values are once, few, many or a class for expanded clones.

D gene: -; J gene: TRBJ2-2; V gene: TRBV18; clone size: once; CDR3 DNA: TGTGCCAGCTCACCAGGGAGGACGGTCACCGGGGAGCTGTTTTTT; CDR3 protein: CASSPGRTVTGELFF
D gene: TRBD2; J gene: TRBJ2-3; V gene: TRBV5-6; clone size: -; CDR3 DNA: TGTGCCAGCAGCCGTCCCGGGACTAGCGGGAGTATGACAGATACGCAGTATTTT; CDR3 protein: CASSRPGTSGSMTDTQYF
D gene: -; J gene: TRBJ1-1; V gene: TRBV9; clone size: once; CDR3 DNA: TGTGCCAGCAGCGTAGCAGCGGGGGATCCTTTCTTT; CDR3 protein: CASSVAAGDPFF
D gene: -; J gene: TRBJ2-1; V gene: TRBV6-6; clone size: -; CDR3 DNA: TGTGCCAGCAGCCAGGACATAGCCTCCTACAATGAGCAGTTCTTC; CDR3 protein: CASSQDIASYNEQFF
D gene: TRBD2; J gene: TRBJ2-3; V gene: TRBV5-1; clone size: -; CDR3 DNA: TGCGCCAGCAGCCTTACTAGCGGGGGGATGACAGATACGCAGTATTTT; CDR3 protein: CASSLTSGGMTDTQYF
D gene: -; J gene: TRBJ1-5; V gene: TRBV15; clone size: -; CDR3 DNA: TGTGCCACCAGCAGACAGGGTAATCAGCCCCAGCATTTT; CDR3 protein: CATSRQGNQPQHF
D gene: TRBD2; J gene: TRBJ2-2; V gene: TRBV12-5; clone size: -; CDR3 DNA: TGTGCTAGTGGGATGGGACTAGCGGGTCCACTAACCGGGGAGCTGTTTTTT; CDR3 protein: CASGMGLAGPLTGELFF
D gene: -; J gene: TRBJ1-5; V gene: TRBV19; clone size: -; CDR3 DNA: TGTGCCAGTAGTCCGATCCCCGGACAAAGGAGTCAGCCCCAGCATTTT; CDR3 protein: CASSPIPGQRSQPQHF
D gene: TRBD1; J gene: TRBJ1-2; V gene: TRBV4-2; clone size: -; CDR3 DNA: TGTGCCAGCAGCCAAGATAGGACAGGGACTAACTATGGCTACACCTTC; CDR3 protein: CASSQDRTGTNYGYTF
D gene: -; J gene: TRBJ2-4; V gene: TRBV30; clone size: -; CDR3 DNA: TGTGCCTGGACCTCAGGGAACAAAAACATTCAGTACTTC; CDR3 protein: CAWTSGNKNIQYF
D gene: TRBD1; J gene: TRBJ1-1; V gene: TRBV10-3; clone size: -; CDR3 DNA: TGTGCCATCAGTGAGGCGACAGGGGTCACTGAAGCTTTCTTT; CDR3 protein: CAISEATGVTEAFF
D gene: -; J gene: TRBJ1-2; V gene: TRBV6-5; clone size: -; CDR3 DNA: TGTGCCAGCAGTCCCCCGGGGGGACTCGATGGCTACACCTTC; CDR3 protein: CASSPPGGLDGYTF
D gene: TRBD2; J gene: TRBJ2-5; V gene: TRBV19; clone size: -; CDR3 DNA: TGTGCCAGTAGTATAAGGCCTAGCGGGAGTCGAGAGACCCAGTACTTC; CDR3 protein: CASSIRPSGSRETQYF
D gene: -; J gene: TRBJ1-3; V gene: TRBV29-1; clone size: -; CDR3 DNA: TGCAGCGTTGATCTCCGGGACTCTGGAAACACCATATATTTT; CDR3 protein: CSVDLRDSGNTIYF
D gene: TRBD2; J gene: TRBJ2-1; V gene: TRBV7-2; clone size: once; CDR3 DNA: TGTGCCAGCAGCTTAGAGGTGGCGGGAGTCTTCAATGAGCAGTTCTTC; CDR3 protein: CASSLEVAGVFNEQFF
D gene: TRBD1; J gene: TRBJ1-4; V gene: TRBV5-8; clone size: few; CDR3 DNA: TGTGCCAGCAGCACGACAGGGGCGGTAGGGGAAAAACTGTTTTTT; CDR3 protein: CASSTTGAVGEKLFF
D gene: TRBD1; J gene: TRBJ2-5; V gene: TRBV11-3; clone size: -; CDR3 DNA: TGTGCCAGCAGCTTAAGGACAGGGGGAGAGACCCAGTACTTC; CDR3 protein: CASSLRTGGETQYF
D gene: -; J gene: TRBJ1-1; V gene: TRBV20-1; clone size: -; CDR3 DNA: TGCAGTGCTAGCCAGGACACTGAAGCTTTCTTT; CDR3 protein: CSASQDTEAFF
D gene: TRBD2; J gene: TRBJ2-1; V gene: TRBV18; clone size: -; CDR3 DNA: TGTGCCAGCTCACCACCGGGAGGCGGGGGCAATGAGCAGTTCTTC; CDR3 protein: CASSPPGGGGNEQFF
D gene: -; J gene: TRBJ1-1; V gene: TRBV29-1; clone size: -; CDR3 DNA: TGCAGCGTTGAAGATTTGGCAGCTAGGAACACTGAAGCTTTCTTT; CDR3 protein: CSVEDLAARNTEAFF
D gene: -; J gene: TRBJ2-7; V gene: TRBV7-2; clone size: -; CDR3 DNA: TGTGCCAGCAGCTTAGGAGTAGGGGTCGAGCAGTACTTC; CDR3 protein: CASSLGVGVEQYF
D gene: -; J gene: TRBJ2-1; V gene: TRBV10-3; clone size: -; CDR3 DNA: TGTGCCATCAGTGAGAGAGTTCTGAGGGAGAAACCTAATGAGCAGTTCTTC; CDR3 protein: CAISERVLREKPNEQFF
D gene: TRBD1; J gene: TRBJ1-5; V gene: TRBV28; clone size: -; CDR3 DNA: TGTGCCAGCAGCAGACAGGGGAATCAGCCCCAGCATTTT; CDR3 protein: CASSRQGNQPQHF
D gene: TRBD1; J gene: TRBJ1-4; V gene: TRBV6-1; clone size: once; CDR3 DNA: TGTGCCAGCAGCAGGGGGAGGCGAGATGAAAAACTGTTTTTT; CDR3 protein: CASSRGRRDEKLFF
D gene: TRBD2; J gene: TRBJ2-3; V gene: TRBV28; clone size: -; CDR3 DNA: TGTGCCAGCAGAGTTTACGGCCTAGCGGGGCCTCCCAGCACAGATACGCAGTATTTT; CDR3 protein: CASRVYGLAGPPSTDTQYF
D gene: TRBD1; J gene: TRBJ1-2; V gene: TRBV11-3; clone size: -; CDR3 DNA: TGTGCCAGCAGCGTGGACAGGGTTGGCTACACCTTC; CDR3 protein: CASSVDRVGYTF
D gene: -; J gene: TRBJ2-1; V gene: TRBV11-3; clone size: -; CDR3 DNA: TGTGCCAGCAGCTCACGTCCGGGGGGCGCCTACAATGAGCAGTTCTTC; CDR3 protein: CASSSRPGGAYNEQFF
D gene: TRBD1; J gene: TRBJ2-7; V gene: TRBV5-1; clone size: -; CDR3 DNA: TGCGCCAGCAGCTTGGTTACAGGGGCCTACGAGCAGTACTTC; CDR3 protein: CASSLVTGAYEQYF
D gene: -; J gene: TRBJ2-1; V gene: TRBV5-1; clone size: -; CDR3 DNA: TGCGCCAGCAGCGCAAGCCTGAGCTCCTACAATGAGCAGTTCTTC; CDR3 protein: CASSASLSSYNEQFF
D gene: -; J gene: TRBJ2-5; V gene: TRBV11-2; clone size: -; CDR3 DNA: TGTGCCAGCAGCATCCACGGCGGGGGCCCCGAAGAGACCCAGTACTTC; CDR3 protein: CASSIHGGGPEETQYF
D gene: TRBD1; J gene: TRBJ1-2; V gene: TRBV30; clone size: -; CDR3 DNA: TGTGCCTGGAGTGCAGGGGGCAGCTACACCTTC; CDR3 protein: CAWSAGGSYTF
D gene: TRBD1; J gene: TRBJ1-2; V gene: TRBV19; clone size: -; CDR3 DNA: TGTGCCAGTAGTCCACGGGACAGAAACATCTATGGCTACACCTTC; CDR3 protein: CASSPRDRNIYGYTF
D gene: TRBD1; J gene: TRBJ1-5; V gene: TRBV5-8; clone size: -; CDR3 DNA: TGTGCCAGCAGCTCGGACAGGGGGTTCGGCAATCAGCCCCAGCATTTT; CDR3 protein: CASSSDRGFGNQPQHF
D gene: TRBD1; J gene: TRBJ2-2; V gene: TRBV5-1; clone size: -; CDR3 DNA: TGCGCCAGTCTCCCCGGACAGGGGGCGGCCGGGGAGCTGTTTTTT; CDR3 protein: CASLPGQGAAGELFF
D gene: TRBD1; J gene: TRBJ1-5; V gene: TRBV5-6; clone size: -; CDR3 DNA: TGTGCCAGCAGCGACTACAGGGGATACGATCAGCCCCAGCATTTT; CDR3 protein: CASSDYRGYDQPQHF
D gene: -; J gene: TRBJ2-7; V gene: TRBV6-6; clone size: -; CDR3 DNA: TGTGCCAGCAGTCGGGAAATGATGACCTACGAGCAGTACTTC; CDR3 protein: CASSREMMTYEQYF
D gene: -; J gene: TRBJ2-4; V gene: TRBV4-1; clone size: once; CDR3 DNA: TGCGCCAGCAGCCAAGGCAGGGCCAGTCAAAACATTCAGTACTTC; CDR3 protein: CASSQGRASQNIQYF
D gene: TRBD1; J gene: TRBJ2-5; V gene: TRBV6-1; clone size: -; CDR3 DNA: TGTGCCAGCAGTGAGACAGGGTTTAGGAGGGAGACCCAGTACTTC; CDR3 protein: CASSETGFRRETQYF
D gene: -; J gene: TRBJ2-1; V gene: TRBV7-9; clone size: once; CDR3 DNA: TGTGCCAGCAGCCCCGGACACGTCTCCTACAATGAGCAGTTCTTC; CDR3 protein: CASSPGHVSYNEQFF
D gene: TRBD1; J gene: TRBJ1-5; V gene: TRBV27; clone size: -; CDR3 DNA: TGTGCCAGCAGTCAAAGGATGACAGGGAAGAGTATAAGGAATCAGCCCCAGCATTTT; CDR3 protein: CASSQRMTGKSIRNQPQHF
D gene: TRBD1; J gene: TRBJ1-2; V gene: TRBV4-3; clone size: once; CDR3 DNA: TGCGCCAGCAGCCAAGATCCTGTAGGGGGCCGTAGTGGCTACACCTTC; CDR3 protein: CASSQDPVGGRSGYTF
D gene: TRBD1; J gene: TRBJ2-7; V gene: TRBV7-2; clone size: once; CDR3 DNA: TGTGCCAGCAGCCCGGGGGGGACAGGGGCCTACGAGCAGTACTTC; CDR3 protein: CASSPGGTGAYEQYF
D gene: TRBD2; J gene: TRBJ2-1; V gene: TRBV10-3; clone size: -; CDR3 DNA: TGTGCCATCAGGAGACTAGCGGGGAACTACAATGAGCAGTTCTTC; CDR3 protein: CAIRRLAGNYNEQFF
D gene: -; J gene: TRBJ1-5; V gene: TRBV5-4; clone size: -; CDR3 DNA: TGTGCCAGCAGCTTTGAGAATCAGCCCCAGCATTTT; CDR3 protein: CASSFENQPQHF
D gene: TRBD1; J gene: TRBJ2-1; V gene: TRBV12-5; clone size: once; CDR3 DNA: TGTGCTAGTGGTTTGGACAGGGGGCAGTACAATGAGCAGTTCTTC; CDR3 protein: CASGLDRGQYNEQFF
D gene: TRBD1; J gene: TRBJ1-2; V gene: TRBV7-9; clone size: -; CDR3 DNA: TGTGCCAGCAGCTTAGGGGACAGGGGCTATGGCTACACCTTC; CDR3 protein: CASSLGDRGYGYTF
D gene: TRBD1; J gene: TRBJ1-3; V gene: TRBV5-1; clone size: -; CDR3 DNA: TGCGCCAGCAGCTTAGTGGGACAGTTGGATGGAAACACCATATATTTT; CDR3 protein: CASSLVGQLDGNTIYF
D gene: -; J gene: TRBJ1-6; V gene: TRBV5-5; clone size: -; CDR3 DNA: TGTGCCAGCAGCTTGGCCAACAGGGTGGAGTATAATTCACCCCTCCACTTT; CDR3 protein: CASSLANRVEYNSPLHF
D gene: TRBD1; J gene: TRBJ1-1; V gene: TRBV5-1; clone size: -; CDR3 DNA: TGCGCCAGCAGCATAGACAGGGAAAGCACTGAAGCTTTCTTT; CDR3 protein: CASSIDRESTEAFF
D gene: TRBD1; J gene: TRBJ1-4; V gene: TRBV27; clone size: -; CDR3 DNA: TGTGCCAGCAGTTTCCCTACTACAGGGGGAGGTGAAAAACTGTTTTTT; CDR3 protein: CASSFPTTGGGEKLFF
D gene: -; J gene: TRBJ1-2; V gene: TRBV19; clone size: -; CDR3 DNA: TGTGCCAGTACCGACCTTCCCCAGGGGAGAGTAGGCTACACCTTC; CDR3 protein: CASTDLPQGRVGYTF
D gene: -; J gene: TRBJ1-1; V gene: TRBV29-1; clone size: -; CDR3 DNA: TGCAGCGTTGGCACATTTCGGGGGGGTTTAGGTATGAACACTGAAGCTTTCTTT; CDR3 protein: CSVGTFRGGLGMNTEAFF
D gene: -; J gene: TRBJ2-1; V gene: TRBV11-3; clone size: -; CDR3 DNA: TGTGCCAGCAGCTGGGCAGGAACCTACAATGAGCAGTTCTTC; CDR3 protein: CASSWAGTYNEQFF
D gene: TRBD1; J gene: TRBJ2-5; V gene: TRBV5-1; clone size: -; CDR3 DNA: TGCGCCAGCAGCTTGGCCTGGACAGGGATAGAGACCCAGTACTTC; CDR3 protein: CASSLAWTGIETQYF
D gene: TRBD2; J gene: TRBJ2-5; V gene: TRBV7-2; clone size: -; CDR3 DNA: TGTGCCAGCAGCTTCTTTTGGACTAGCGGGGGGCAAGAGACCCAGTACTTC; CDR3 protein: CASSFFWTSGGQETQYF
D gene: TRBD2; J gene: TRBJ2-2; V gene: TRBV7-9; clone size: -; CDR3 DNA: TGTGCCAGCAGCTTAGAGCTGACTAGCGGGAACACCGGGGAGCTGTTTTTT; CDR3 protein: CASSLELTSGNTGELFF
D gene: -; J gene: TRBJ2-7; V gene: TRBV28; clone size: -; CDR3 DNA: TGTGCCAGCAGCTCCCCAGGGATCTCCTACGAGCAGTACTTC; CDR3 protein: CASSSPGISYEQYF
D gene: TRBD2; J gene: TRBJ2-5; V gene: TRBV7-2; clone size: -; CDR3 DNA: TGTGCCAGCAGCAAAGGGACTAGCGGGGTGACGGAGACCCAGTACTTC; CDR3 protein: CASSKGTSGVTETQYF
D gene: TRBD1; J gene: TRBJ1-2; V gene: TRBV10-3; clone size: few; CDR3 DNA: TGTGCCATCAGTGATCTCCGACAGGGTGGCGGCTACACCTTC; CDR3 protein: CAISDLRQGGGYTF